This passage covers 7 T cell receptor beta chains from one sample sequenced in a study of T cells in localized non-small cell lung cancer. Using immunoSEQ multiplex PCR, the repertoire was profiled, and TCRdb retains in-frame clones only, with some absent. This table has tens of thousands of clones, approximately 86% appearing once. The sequencing here drew on PBMCs, taken before any cancer treatment. These receptors came from a female donor with stage II lung adenocarcinoma.

This rearrangement joins TRBV7-8 to TRBJ1-1, with D perhaps TRBD1 (5 bases). V was shortened by 5 bases and J by 5 bases, with 24 bases between the two germline ends. This CDR3 contains 17 residues. From germline, CDR1 is SGHVS and CDR2 FQNEAQ. CDR3 in amino acids: CASSPFLIGGYGTEAFF. CDR3 coding DNA: TGTGCCAGCAGCCCCTTTCTCATTGGGGGATATGGGACTGAAGCTTTCTTT. Using reference TRBV7-8 and TRBJ1-1 for the parts outside the CDR3, the full variable domain is GAGVSQSPRYKVAKRGQDVALRCDPISGHVSLFWYQQALGQGPEFLTYFQNEAQLDKSGLPSDRFFAERPEGSVSTLKIQRTQQEDSAVYLCASSPFLIGGYGTEAFFGQGTRLTVV.

This chain joins TRBV5-1 and TRBJ2-2; TRBD1 agrees at 8 bases. V lost 3 bases, J lost 6 bases, and 4 bases stayed unmatched. The germline V gene has CDR1 SGHRS and CDR2 YFSETQ. The CDR3 is 14 residues long. CDR3 in amino acids: CASSSTQGAGELFF. CDR3 sequence (DNA): TGCGCCAGCAGCTCTACACAGGGGGCCGGGGAGCTGTTTTTT.

This clone showed up just once. The chain recombines TRBV20-1 with TRBJ1-2; possibly TRBD1 for D (5 bases). V lost 5 bases and J 8 bases, leaving 9 bases between the germline ends. The CDR3 has 10 amino acids. Germline loops: CDR1 DFQATT, CDR2 SNEGSKA (reference sequence). The CDR3 coding sequence is TGCAGTGCTCCGGGGGGAGGCTACACCTTC. The encoded protein is CSAPGGGYTF.

V usage is TRBV7-6 and J usage is TRBJ2-1; D possibly corresponds to TRBD2 (5 bases). Trimming left V 0 bases short and J 0 bases short, with 9 bases between. Germline V gene data show CDR1 as SGHVS and CDR2 as FNYEAQ. The length of the CDR3 is 16 residues. The CDR3 loop reads CASSLASGSSYNEQFF. The CDR3 nucleotides read TGTGCCAGCAGCTTAGCGTCGGGGAGCTCCTACAATGAGCAGTTCTTC.

The CDR3 coding sequence is TGTGCCTGGACCGACAGGGGGCAATCGGCCCAGCATTTT. Amino acid sequence: CAWTDRGQSAQHF. The V and J genes are TRBV30 and TRBJ1-5, with TRBD1 matching over 10 bases. CDR3 length equals 13 residues. The V segment lost 4 bases and the J segment 11 bases; nucleotides outside the gene matches: 8. Germline CDR1 and CDR2: GTSNPN and SVGIG (reference sequence).

This sequence joins TRBV5-6 and TRBJ1-2; D remains unclear. This CDR3 is built from 15 residues. Germline CDR1 reads SGHDT; CDR2 reads YYEEEE. V shed 0 bases and J shed 4 bases, with 13 bases lying between them. The chain's CDR3 is CASSLVDPRGYGYTF. The CDR3 bases are TGTGCCAGCAGCTTGGTGGATCCACGCGGCTATGGCTACACCTTC.

CDR3 loop: CASSSITGIWGDSSSYEQYF. The CDR3 DNA reads TGTGCCAGCAGTTCGATAACGGGGATCTGGGGGGACAGCTCCTCCTACGAGCAGTACTTC. The chain couples TRBV27 to TRBJ2-7; D is perhaps TRBD1 (7 bases). This CDR3 comprises 20 residues. V dropped 4 bases and J dropped 0 bases, with 28 bases sitting between them. CDR1 MNHEY and CDR2 SMNVEV come from the germline V gene (reference sequence).